This T cell receptor beta chain derives from a study of T cell responses to AZD1222 COVID-19 vaccine. Study in general: Pooled in the analysis were second doses at about 4 or about 12 weeks. The study's findings and limits: The peak T cell response came first, and repertoires were sampled only after it.

The repertoire was sequenced with immunoSEQ multiplex PCR; TCRdb's copy has only in-frame clones and lacks some. This sample has some 130,000 clones, with roughly nine tenths found just once. A note on this clone: Its specificity is unknown.

This TCR was recovered from an adult in good health. The source was peripheral blood, collected on day 0 of AZD1222 vaccination.

DNA of the CDR3: TGTGCCAGCAGCTTATTGTCCGGTACGAACACCGGGGAGCTGTTTTTT. It translates to CASSLLSGTNTGELFF. The chain carries TRBV13 and TRBJ2-2, with D hard to call. Trimming took 2 bases from V and 0 from J, leaving 10 bases between them. Germline assignment: CDR1 PRHDT and CDR2 FYEKMQ (reference sequence). This CDR3 has 16 residues. Full variable domain (outside the CDR3, taken from reference TRBV13 and TRBJ2-2): AAGVIQSPRHLIKEKRETATLKCYPIPRHDTVYWYQQGPGQDPQFLISFYEKMQSDKGSIPDRFSAQQFSDYHSELNMSSLELGDSALYFCASSLLSGTNTGELFFGEGSRLTVL.